This T cell receptor beta chain was retrieved from a study of molecular identifiers for immune sequencing clone quantification. For the study at large: Naive CD8 cell RNA, from around 20,000 or 99,000 cells, was split five ways in replicates, with four sequenced.

Generation of bulk TCR libraries relied on previously described methods and listed TCR primers. TCRdb ran MiXCR on the PCR reads and lists one entry per CDR3 protein. Of 63,000 or so distinct CDR3 sequences listed, less than 20% were seen once; the top ten hold under 1.5%. Naive CD8 T cells were picked out by sorting for CD8+CD4-CCR7+CD45RA+. The germline gives CDR1 SGDLS, CDR2 YYNGEE. The germline V and J ends were trimmed by 4 bases and 15 bases, with 14 bases remaining between them. This CDR3 has 11 amino acids. A few counts support this clonotype. What it binds is unknown. Study-level results: Highly expanded clone sizes could be underestimated through barcode sharing by identical TCR molecules.

This receptor was identified in a human donor in good health. Some libraries in this study had Jurkat cell RNA spiked in. Sequencing was carried out using naive CD8+ T cells from blood, with Jurkat cell RNA spiked in. Subset indicated: FACS-sorted CD8+CD4-CCR7+CD45RA+ naive T cells. The chain combines TRBV9 with TRBJ2-1; the D is unclear. The DNA for the CDR3 is TGTGCCAGCAGCACTCGCCAAAACGGGTTCTTC. It translates to CASSTRQNGFF.